The 13 T cell receptor beta chains listed next were all sequenced from one sample in a study of control samples from healthy donors and cancer patients. The data were produced by immunoSEQ multiplex PCR, yet TCRdb's version contains in-frame clones alone and is incomplete. The table has 130,000 or so clones, 91% seen once. Sequences were obtained from blood. The receptor set was obtained from a man younger than 35 in good health.

This chain uses TRBV13 with TRBJ2-7, with D unclear. The CDR3 is 14 residues long. Trimming left V 3 bases short and J 2 bases short, with 11 bases between. Germline assignment: CDR1 PRHDT and CDR2 FYEKMQ (reference sequence). CDR3 nucleotides: TGTGCCAGCAGCTTGAACAAAAGAACCTACGAGCAGTACTTC. This encodes CASSLNKRTYEQYF. The full variable domain, with the rest looked up from reference TRBV13 and TRBJ2-7, is AAGVIQSPRHLIKEKRETATLKCYPIPRHDTVYWYQQGPGQDPQFLISFYEKMQSDKGSIPDRFSAQQFSDYHSELNMSSLELGDSALYFCASSLNKRTYEQYFGPGTRLTVT.

The DNA of the CDR3 is TGTGCCTGGAGTGTAGGAAACGGGGGGGCAAATGAGCAGTTCTTC. Translation: CAWSVGNGGANEQFF. The chain employs TRBV30 and TRBJ2-1; 8 bases fit TRBD2. V was clipped by 0 bases and J by 7 bases; unmatched bases: 8. The germline V gene encodes CDR1 GTSNPN and CDR2 SVGIG (reference sequence). This CDR3 region has 15 residues.

This clone has only one observation. The V gene is TRBV19, the J gene TRBJ2-2, with 7 bases aligning to TRBD2. The J segment lost 4 bases and the V segment lost 7 bases, leaving 15 bases of the junction unmatched. In germline, CDR1 is LNHDA, CDR2 SQIVND (reference sequence). The CDR3 covers 17 residues. The CDR3 DNA is TGTGCCAGTACCTCCCCCTCAAGGGGAGGGAGCACCGGGGAGCTGTTTTTT. Translated, it gives CASTSPSRGGSTGELFF.

The chain is built from TRBV5-1 and TRBJ1-6; D perhaps matches TRBD1 (6 bases). Germline lookup yields CDR1 SGHRS and CDR2 YFSETQ. V lost 0 bases, J lost 6 bases, and 10 bases lay in between. This CDR3 contains 15 residues. In nucleotides, the CDR3 is TGCGCCAGCAGCTTGGGGCAGGGGCTTAATTCACCCCTCCACTTT. It encodes CASSLGQGLNSPLHF.

This clone was recorded only once. V and J are TRBV29-1 and TRBJ2-5, with D tentatively TRBD2 (6 bases). The length of the CDR3 is 13 residues. Per germline, CDR1 SQVTM and CDR2 ANQGSEA. V was shortened by 4 bases and J by 4 bases, with 13 bases between the two germline ends. Here the CDR3 reads CSVGGGGGETQYF. The CDR3, as DNA: TGCAGCGTTGGTGGGGGAGGCGGAGAGACCCAGTACTTC.

V is TRBV28 and J is TRBJ2-7; D might be TRBD1 (6 bases). This CDR3 is 14 amino acids long. Germline loops: CDR1 MDHEN, CDR2 SYDVKM. V lost 6 bases, J lost 5 bases, and 17 bases lay in between. The DNA of the CDR3 is TGTGCCAGCAGGCCCTCCACAGGGTACCACGAGCAGTACTTC. Its protein product is CASRPSTGYHEQYF.

The V gene is TRBV21-1, the J gene TRBJ1-5; TRBD1 is taken as the D call from the table, unchecked against the DNA. TRBV21-1 is marked as a pseudogene. This CDR3 has 18 residues. The CDR3, as DNA: TGTGCCAGCACCTTCGTCCCGGGACAGGGTCGGAGCAATCAGCCCCAGCATTTT. It encodes CASTFVPGQGRSNQPQHF.

This chain joins TRBV2 and TRBJ2-7, with D possibly TRBD1 on 6 matching bases. The CDR3 has 14 residues. Trimming removed 5 bases at V and 2 bases at J, with 13 bases between. Germline values: CDR1 SNHLY, CDR2 FYNNEI. In DNA, the CDR3 is TGTGCCAGCAGTTTCCAGGGGATCACCTACGAGCAGTACTTC. This sequence encodes CASSFQGITYEQYF.

The sample holds a few counts of this clone. The chain recombines TRBV7-2 with TRBJ1-2; 8 bases align to TRBD1. From germline, CDR1 is SGHTA and CDR2 FQGNSA. The CDR3 is 16 amino acids. V gave up 5 bases and J gave up 7 bases; unmatched junction bases: 15. The CDR3 DNA follows: TGTGCCAGCAGCATAGGACAGGGCGGCTCTTTTTCTGGCTACACCTTC. It is translated as CASSIGQGGSFSGYTF. The full variable domain, completed using reference TRBV7-2 and TRBJ1-2, is GAGVSQSPSNKVTEKGKDVELRCDPISGHTALYWYRQSLGQGLEFLIYFQGNSAPDKSGLPSDRFSAERTGGSVSTLTIQRTQQEDSAVYLCASSIGQGGSFSGYTFGSGTRLTVV.

The chain combines TRBV13 with TRBJ1-2; D unresolved. Trimming shortened V by 4 bases and J by 3 bases, and 21 bases separated the two germline ends. CDR1 is PRHDT and CDR2 is FYEKMQ in the germline V gene (reference sequence). CDR3 length: 17 amino acids. The CDR3 region is CASSSPEEEQRDYGYTF. The CDR3 nucleotides are TGTGCCAGCAGCTCGCCGGAGGAGGAACAGAGAGACTATGGCTACACCTTC. The full variable domain, in which reference TRBV13 and TRBJ1-2 provide the parts outside the CDR3, is AAGVIQSPRHLIKEKRETATLKCYPIPRHDTVYWYQQGPGQDPQFLISFYEKMQSDKGSIPDRFSAQQFSDYHSELNMSSLELGDSALYFCASSSPEEEQRDYGYTFGSGTRLTVV.

J is TRBJ2-2 and V is TRBV19; the D gene is possibly TRBD2 (7 bases). The germline V gene encodes CDR1 LNHDA and CDR2 SQIVND (reference sequence). Trimming took 4 bases from V and 4 from J, leaving 19 bases between them. CDR3 length equals 17 residues. The CDR3 DNA follows: TGTGCCAGTAGTAGAGGGCCTGCGGGGGCCCGCACCGGGGAGCTGTTTTTT. Amino acid sequence: CASSRGPAGARTGELFF.

The V call is TRBV7-7, the J call TRBJ2-5; 11 bases align to TRBD2. Germline V CDR1 and CDR2: SSHAT, FNYEAQ (reference sequence). This CDR3 is built from 16 residues. V shed 0 bases, J shed 2 bases, and the junction held 2 bases outside the gene matches. The CDR3 bases are TGTGCCAGCAGCTTAGCTCTAGCGGGGGGACAAGAGACCCAGTACTTC. Its protein product is CASSLALAGGQETQYF. Combining the CDR3 with reference TRBV7-7 and TRBJ2-5 gives the whole variable domain GAGVSQSPRYKVTKRGQDVTLRCDPISSHATLYWYQQALGQGPEFLTYFNYEAQPDKSGLPSDRFSAERPEGSISTLTIQRTEQRDSAMYRCASSLALAGGQETQYFGPGTRLLVL.

This rearrangement joins TRBV11-2 to TRBJ2-6; D not certain. This CDR3 has 16 amino acids. Trimming stripped 1 base from V and 2 bases from J, with 9 bases between. Germline V lookup: CDR1 SGHAT, CDR2 FQNNGV. The CDR3 DNA is TGTGCCAGCAGCTTAGCACGGTCGGCTGGGGCCAACGTCCTGACTTTC. Amino acids: CASSLARSAGANVLTF.